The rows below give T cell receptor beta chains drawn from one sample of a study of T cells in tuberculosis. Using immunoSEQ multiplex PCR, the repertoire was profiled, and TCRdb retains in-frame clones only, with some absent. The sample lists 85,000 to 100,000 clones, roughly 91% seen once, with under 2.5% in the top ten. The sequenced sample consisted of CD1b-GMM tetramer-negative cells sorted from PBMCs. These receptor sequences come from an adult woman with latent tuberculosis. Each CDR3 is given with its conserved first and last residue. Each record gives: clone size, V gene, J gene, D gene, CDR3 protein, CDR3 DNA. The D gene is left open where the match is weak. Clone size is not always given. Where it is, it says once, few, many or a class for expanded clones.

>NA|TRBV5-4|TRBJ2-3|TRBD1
CASSLDRGTDTQYF
TGTGCCAGCAGCTTGGACAGGGGGACAGATACGCAGTATTTT
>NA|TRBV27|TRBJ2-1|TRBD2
CASSLPGLPYNEQFF
TGTGCCAGCAGTCTGCCGGGACTACCCTACAATGAGCAGTTCTTC
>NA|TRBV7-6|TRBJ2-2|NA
CASSLLGQANTGELFF
TGTGCCAGCAGCTTACTTGGGCAGGCAAACACCGGGGAGCTGTTTTTT
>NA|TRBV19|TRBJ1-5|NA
CASSIEQGGQPQHF
TGTGCCAGTAGTATAGAACAGGGTGGTCAGCCCCAGCATTTT
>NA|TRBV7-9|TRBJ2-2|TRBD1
CASSSDRERTGELFF
TGTGCCAGCAGCTCGGACAGGGAGAGGACCGGGGAGCTGTTTTTT
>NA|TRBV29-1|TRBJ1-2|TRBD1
CSVDLGQGAGTGYTF
TGCAGCGTTGACTTGGGACAGGGGGCAGGAACTGGCTACACCTTC
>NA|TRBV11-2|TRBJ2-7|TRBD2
CASSLTLGSGGTIYEQYF
TGTGCCAGCAGCTTAACGTTGGGTAGCGGGGGGACAATCTACGAGCAGTACTTC
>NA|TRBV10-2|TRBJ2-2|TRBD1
CASRTGTGNTGELFF
TGCGCCAGCAGGACCGGGACAGGGAACACCGGGGAGCTGTTTTTT
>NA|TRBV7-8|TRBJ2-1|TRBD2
CASSFGLAGAAVYNEQFF
TGTGCCAGCAGCTTCGGACTAGCGGGGGCCGCAGTCTACAATGAGCAGTTCTTC
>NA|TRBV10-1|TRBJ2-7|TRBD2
CASSEVPTSGETYEQYF
TGCGCCAGCAGTGAAGTCCCTACTAGCGGGGAGACCTACGAGCAGTACTTC
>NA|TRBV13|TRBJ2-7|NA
CASSLGQGSSYEQYF
TGTGCCAGCAGCTTAGGGCAGGGAAGCTCCTACGAGCAGTACTTC
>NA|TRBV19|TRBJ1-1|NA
CASSTPTGMNTEAFF
TGTGCCAGTAGTACACCGACAGGAATGAACACTGAAGCTTTCTTT
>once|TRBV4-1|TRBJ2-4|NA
CASSQEQGSKNIQYF
TGCGCCAGCAGCCAAGAACAGGGTTCCAAAAACATTCAGTACTTC
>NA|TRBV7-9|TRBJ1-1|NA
CASTPLVVPNTEAFF
TGTGCCAGCACCCCATTAGTAGTCCCGAACACTGAAGCTTTCTTT
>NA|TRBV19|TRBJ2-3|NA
CASSIGGGPTDTQYF
TGTGCCAGTAGTATTGGCGGGGGCCCCACAGATACGCAGTATTTT
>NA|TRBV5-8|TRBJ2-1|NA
CASNSRPGTVEEGEQFF
TGTGCCAGCAACTCGAGACCCGGGACAGTGGAGGAGGGTGAGCAGTTCTTC
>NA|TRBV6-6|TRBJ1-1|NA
CASSYREVSTEAFF
TGTGCCAGCAGTTACAGGGAGGTATCAACTGAAGCTTTCTTT
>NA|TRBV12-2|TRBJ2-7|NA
CASRLVGGGDSYEQYF
TGTGCAAGTCGCTTAGTAGGCGGGGGAGATTCCTACGAGCAGTACTTC
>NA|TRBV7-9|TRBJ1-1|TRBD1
CASSLIPTGENTEAFF
TGTGCCAGCAGCTTAATCCCGACAGGGGAGAACACTGAAGCTTTCTTT
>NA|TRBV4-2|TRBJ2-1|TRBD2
CASSREAGGVEQFF
TGTGCCAGCAGCCGAGAAGCGGGGGGGGTTGAGCAGTTCTTC
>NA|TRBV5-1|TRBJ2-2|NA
CASSLETGSGELFF
TGCGCCAGCAGCTTGGAAACAGGGTCCGGGGAGCTGTTTTTT
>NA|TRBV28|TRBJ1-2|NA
CASSLGRTRIYGYTF
TGTGCCAGCAGTTTAGGCAGGACAAGAATCTATGGCTACACCTTC
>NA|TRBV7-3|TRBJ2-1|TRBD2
CASSLTSGGWNEQFF
TGTGCCAGCAGCTTAACTAGCGGGGGGTGGAATGAGCAGTTCTTC
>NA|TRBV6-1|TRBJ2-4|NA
CASSEAKGVGSNIQYF
TGTGCCAGCAGTGAAGCGAAGGGGGTAGGCTCAAACATTCAGTACTTC
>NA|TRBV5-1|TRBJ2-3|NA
CASSLSAGASTDTQYF
TGCGCCAGCAGCTTGTCTGCGGGGGCTAGCACAGATACGCAGTATTTT
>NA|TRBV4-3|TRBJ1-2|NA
CASSQGFSALNYGYTF
TGCGCCAGCAGCCAAGGATTTTCGGCACTAAACTATGGCTACACCTTC
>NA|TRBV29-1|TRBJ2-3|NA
CSVDPSSTDTQYF
TGCAGCGTTGACCCCAGTTCCACAGATACGCAGTATTTT
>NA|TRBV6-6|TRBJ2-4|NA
CASRGAGMENIQYF
TGTGCCAGCAGGGGCGCAGGGATGGAGAACATTCAGTACTTC
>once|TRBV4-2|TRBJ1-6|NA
CASSQVQQTYNSPLHF
TGTGCCAGCAGCCAAGTACAGCAAACATATAATTCACCCCTCCACTTT
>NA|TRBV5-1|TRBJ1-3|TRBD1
CASSLKGGTGATSGNTIYF
TGCGCCAGCAGCTTGAAAGGGGGGACAGGGGCAACCTCTGGAAACACCATATATTTT
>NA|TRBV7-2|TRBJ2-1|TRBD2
CASSLAKTSGMYNEQFF
TGTGCCAGCAGCTTAGCGAAGACTAGCGGGATGTACAATGAGCAGTTCTTC